This TCR beta chain was sequenced for a study of a mutant IDH1 vaccine in newly diagnosed glioma. Study in general: Patients received eight vaccinations in weeks 1, 3, 5, 7, 11, 15, 19, 23. Vaccination followed radiotherapy alone by 4-6 weeks, or accompanied temozolomide cycles. Patients arrived already treated with radiotherapy, temozolomide, or both, most having had both. Study-wide findings and caveats: Among patients, nearly 95% showed immune responses induced by the vaccine.

The time point denotes: week 23, last vaccination. The study gave 300 ug of mutant IDH1 20-mer peptide per vaccine dose, with topical imiquimod. This CDR3 spans 16 amino acids. CDR1 is SGHKS and CDR2 is YYEKEE in the germline V gene (reference sequence). The V gene end was trimmed by 4 bases and the J gene end by 0 bases; junction bases not matched to a gene: 4. Clones were read by immunoSEQ multiplex PCR, and TCRdb kept only the in-frame ones, dropping some. The sample shows 20,000 to 25,000 clones, about four fifths of them seen only once. A remark on this clone: Its antigen is undetermined.

This chain links TRBV5-5 with TRBJ2-7, with TRBD2 matching 13 bases. This sample comprised PBMCs, obtained from a glioma patient whose treatment included an IDH1 peptide vaccine. This TCR derives from a man aged 25 to 40 with glioma. The CDR3 coding sequence is TGTGCCAGCAGCGCGGGACTAGCGGGGAGCTCCTACGAGCAGTACTTC. This encodes CASSAGLAGSSYEQYF.